This TCR beta chain derives from a study of blood T cell repertoires in COVID-19. On the study more broadly: The origin of the acute and convalescent COVID-19 samples was the United States, Italy and Spain. T cells, B-cell-depleted T cells, or PBMCs provided the cDNA or gDNA that served as material.

CDR1 and CDR2 from the germline V gene are MNHEY and SVGAGI. The CDR3 covers 13 residues. V dropped 0 bases and J dropped 8; count of bases not matched to a gene: 0. In the authors' methods: Estimation of nucleated cell counts relied on the amplification of reference gene primers. Sequencing used immunoSEQ multiplex PCR; TCRdb keeps in-frame clones, though not all of them. The V and J calls and clone size come from that table; D and trimming were worked out from the DNA. The table has hundreds of thousands of clones, just under 85% seen once. The chain couples TRBV6-5 to TRBJ2-1; 8 bases are shared with TRBD1. The TCR originated in a woman over 75 with acute or convalescent COVID-19. Source material: peripheral blood. This CDR3 reads CASSYSTGDEQFF. The CDR3 DNA follows: TGTGCCAGCAGTTACTCGACAGGGGATGAGCAGTTCTTC.